This paragraph covers one TCR beta chain sequence. This sample is drawn from a study of T cells after somatic rescue of genetic block. TCRdb's table, derived via immunoSEQ multiplex PCR, lists solely in-frame clones and lacks some. This table holds 65,000 to 70,000 clones, about 91% found once. The germline V and J ends were trimmed by 10 bases and 9 bases, with 16 bases remaining between them. The CDR3 is made up of 11 amino acids. Germline-derived CDR1 and CDR2 are MGHDK and SYGVNS. This TCR was sampled from a man aged 35 to 55. What was sequenced was peripheral blood mononuclear cells (PBMCs). This rearrangement joins TRBV25-1 to TRBJ2-7, with D unresolved. The CDR3 loop is CATRGSSGQYF. In DNA form, the CDR3 reads TGTGCCACCCGCGGCAGTTCAGGGCAGTACTTC.